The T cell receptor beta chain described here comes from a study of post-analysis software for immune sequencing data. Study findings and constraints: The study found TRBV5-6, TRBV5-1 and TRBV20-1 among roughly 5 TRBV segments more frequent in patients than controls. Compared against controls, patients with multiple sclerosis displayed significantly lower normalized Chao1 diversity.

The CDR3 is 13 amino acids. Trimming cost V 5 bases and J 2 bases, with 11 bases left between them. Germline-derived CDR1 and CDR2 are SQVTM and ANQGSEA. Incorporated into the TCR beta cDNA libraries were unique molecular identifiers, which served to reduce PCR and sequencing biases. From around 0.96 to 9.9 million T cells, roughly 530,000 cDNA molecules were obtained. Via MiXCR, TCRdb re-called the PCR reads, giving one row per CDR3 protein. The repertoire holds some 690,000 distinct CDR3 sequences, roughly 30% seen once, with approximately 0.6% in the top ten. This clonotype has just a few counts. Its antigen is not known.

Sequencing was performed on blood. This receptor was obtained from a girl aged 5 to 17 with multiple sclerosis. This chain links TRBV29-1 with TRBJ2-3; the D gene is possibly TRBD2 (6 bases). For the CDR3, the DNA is TGCAGCGTTAATGGACTATTCACAGATACGCAGTATTTT. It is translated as CSVNGLFTDTQYF.